Following are 29 T cell receptor beta chains from one sample sequenced in a study of vaccination and CD4 T cells after COVID-19. These receptors have no known antigen. The Oncomine TCR Beta short-read assay sequenced DNA from cultured CD4+ T cells. MiXCR was run by TCRdb on the PCR reads, yielding one entry per CDR3 protein. The data hold some 20,000 distinct CDR3 sequences, with under 30% observed a single time. Documented treatment: approximately nine-day PBMC culture with coronavirus spike peptide pools or control peptides (ViraFEST assay). Sequenced sample: cultured CD4+ T cells from blood. The source of these receptors is a human donor with COVID-19.

The chain is built from TRBV11-2 and TRBJ1-1; D remains unclear. The V and J ends lost 1 base and 3 bases respectively, with 9 bases between them. There are 14 residues in the CDR3. Germline values: CDR1 SGHAT, CDR2 FQNNGV. The CDR3 region is CASSLVLRDTEAFF. CDR3 in DNA: TGTGCCAGCAGCTTAGTTCTGCGTGACACTGAAGCTTTCTTT.

This chain uses TRBV20-1 with TRBJ2-3; a weak D match, TRBD2 (7 bases). Trimming shortened V by 6 bases and J by 5 bases, and 15 bases separated the two germline ends. The CDR3 covers 13 residues. Germline CDR1 DFQATT, CDR2 SNEGSKA (reference sequence). CDR3 loop: CSAEGGGKDTQYF. The CDR3 region has the DNA TGCAGTGCCGAGGGGGGGGGGAAAGATACGCAGTATTTT.

Within the sample, this clonotype is medium-sized. The chain couples TRBV7-6 to TRBJ2-2; no definite D call. CDR3 size: 15 residues. The germline gives CDR1 SGHVS, CDR2 FNYEAQ. Trimming took off 5 bases at V and 4 bases at J, with 14 bases between the two ends. CDR3 DNA: TGTGCCAGCAGCCGTACTCTAGTTGGCACCGGGGAGCTGTTTTTT. Its protein is CASSRTLVGTGELFF.

This clonotype was seen a few times. V usage is TRBV6-1 and J usage is TRBJ1-1; D is ambiguous. CDR1 is MNHNS, CDR2 SASEGT, per germline. Deletions cut 2 bases from V and 7 bases from J, with 8 bases between. This CDR3 has 12 amino acids. DNA for the CDR3: TGTGCCAGCAGTGAATACCCAATTGAAGCTTTCTTT. Translation gives CASSEYPIEAFF.

This clonotype was picked up a small number of times. This chain joins TRBV12-5 and TRBJ2-3; 9 bases are shared with TRBD1. The CDR3 is 15 amino acids. The J segment lost 2 bases and the V segment lost 10 bases, leaving 10 bases of the junction unmatched. Germline lookup yields CDR1 LGHNT and CDR2 FRNRAP. The chain's CDR3 is CATPLGDRDTDTQYF. The CDR3 DNA sequence: TGTGCTACTCCTCTTGGGGACAGGGACACAGATACGCAGTATTTT.

This clonotype showed up just a few times. The genes are TRBV15 and TRBJ2-7, with 10 positions matching TRBD1. The CDR3 loop spans 16 amino acids. J gave up 6 bases and V 0 bases, and 8 bases lay outside the gene matches. The germline gives CDR1 LNHNV, CDR2 YYDKDF (reference sequence). This chain's CDR3 is CATSREVWDRGGEQYF. In DNA form, the CDR3 reads TGTGCCACCAGCAGAGAGGTTTGGGACAGGGGCGGCGAGCAGTACTTC.

The chain couples TRBV5-5 to TRBJ1-1; 10 bases agree with TRBD1. The CDR3 runs 13 residues. Germline trimming cut 4 bases from V and 11 bases from J; bases unmatched to any gene: 8. The germline V gene has CDR1 SGHKS and CDR2 YYEKEE (reference sequence). The CDR3 loop reads CASSEGTGVNAFF. The CDR3 region has the DNA TGTGCCAGCAGCGAGGGGACAGGGGTTAATGCTTTCTTT.

The rearrangement links TRBV19 to TRBJ2-6; D is unresolved. Trimming took off 7 bases at V and 2 bases at J, with 12 bases between the two ends. Germline-derived CDR1 and CDR2 are LNHDA and SQIVND (reference sequence). CDR3 size: 15 residues. The CDR3 DNA follows: TGTGCCAGTACCCTTTTGGTGACTGGGGCCAACGTCCTGACTTTC. Encoded protein: CASTLLVTGANVLTF.

This clonotype was found a few times. In DNA form, the CDR3 reads TGTGCCAGCAGTTACGAGGAGGGAGCCAAAAACATTCAGTACTTC. It translates to CASSYEEGAKNIQYF. This rearrangement joins TRBV7-2 to TRBJ2-4; TRBD2 might be the D (6 bases). Germline CDR1 and CDR2: SGHTA and FQGNSA. The V and J ends lost 6 bases and 0 bases respectively, with 12 bases between them. This CDR3 has 15 residues.

V is TRBV12-3 or TRBV12-4 and J is TRBJ2-2, with no clear D. The CDR3 runs to 14 residues. V was clipped by 8 bases and J by 2 bases, with 12 bases between them. CDR3 nucleotide sequence: TGTGCCAGCGAAAGGGCACGTAACACCGGGGAGCTGTTTTTT. Its translation is CASERARNTGELFF.

The V gene is TRBV12-3 or TRBV12-4, the J gene TRBJ1-5; D is uncertain. This CDR3 comprises 14 residues. With 0 bases removed from V and 3 bases from J, the gap between germline ends came to 6 bases. This CDR3 is CASSLAGNNQPQHF. DNA for the CDR3: TGTGCCAGCAGTTTAGCGGGAAACAATCAGCCCCAGCATTTT.

The chain is built from TRBV10-3 and TRBJ2-3; D uncertain. CDR1 and CDR2 from the germline V gene are ENHRY and SYGVKD. V lost 4 bases and J 0 bases, leaving 14 bases between the germline ends. The CDR3 has 16 amino acids. The DNA for the CDR3 is TGTGCCATCAGTGGGCGATCAGGTTCGAGCACAGATACGCAGTATTTT. Its translation is CAISGRSGSSTDTQYF.

The V gene is TRBV10-3, the J gene TRBJ1-5; 7 bases map to TRBD1. After removal of 3 bases from V and 7 bases from J, the junction contained 6 bases not matched to a gene. The CDR3 spans 14 residues. Germline loops: CDR1 ENHRY, CDR2 SYGVKD. The DNA for the CDR3 is TGTGCCATCAGTGAAGGGCAGGGGGTACAGCCCCAGCATTTT. It codes for CAISEGQGVQPQHF.

This clonotype appeared once. The rearrangement uses TRBV20-1 and TRBJ1-4; D is ambiguous. This CDR3 spans 16 amino acids. V was shortened by 0 bases and J by 4 bases, with 15 bases between the two germline ends. Germline V gene data show CDR1 as DFQATT and CDR2 as SNEGSKA (reference sequence). The CDR3 sequence: CSARDPRHKVNEKLFF. The CDR3 DNA is TGCAGTGCTAGAGACCCCCGCCATAAAGTTAATGAAAAACTGTTTTTT.

This clonotype was seen a few times. V usage is TRBV11-3 and J usage is TRBJ2-5, with 7 bases aligning to TRBD1. J was trimmed by 2 bases and V by 4 bases; bases with no gene match: 7. This CDR3 contains 15 residues. Germline V gives CDR1 SGHNT, CDR2 YENEEA. CDR3 bases: TGTGCCAGCAGCTCCGACAGGGCTTTACAAGAGACCCAGTACTTC. Protein product: CASSSDRALQETQYF. Full variable domain (remainder filled in from reference TRBV11-3 and TRBJ2-5): EAGVVQSPRYKIIEKKQPVAFWCNPISGHNTLYWYLQNLGQGPELLIRYENEEAVDDSQLPKDRFSAERLKGVDSTLKIQPAELGDSAVYLCASSSDRALQETQYFGPGTRLLVL.

The sample holds a few counts of this clonotype. The chain employs TRBV7-2 and TRBJ2-5; D may be TRBD1 (6 bases). V was clipped by 3 bases and J by 4 bases, with 18 bases between them. The CDR3 extends over 16 amino acids. Germline V gene data show CDR1 as SGHTA and CDR2 as FQGNSA. The CDR3 DNA sequence: TGTGCCAGCAGCTTCTATTCCGGGACACTGGGAGAGACCCAGTACTTC. Encoded protein: CASSFYSGTLGETQYF. The full variable domain, completed using reference TRBV7-2 and TRBJ2-5, is GAGVSQSPSNKVTEKGKDVELRCDPISGHTALYWYRQSLGQGLEFLIYFQGNSAPDKSGLPSDRFSAERTGGSVSTLTIQRTQQEDSAVYLCASSFYSGTLGETQYFGPGTRLLVL.

CDR3 protein: CASRFRGFGSPLHF. The CDR3 DNA is TGTGCCAGCAGATTCCGGGGGTTTGGTTCACCCCTCCACTTT. The chain carries TRBV11-2 and TRBJ1-6; TRBD1 might be the D (5 bases). This CDR3 is 14 amino acids long. V was cut by 6 bases and J by 9 bases, with 15 bases left in between. CDR1 is SGHAT and CDR2 is FQNNGV in the germline V gene.

This clonotype qualifies as medium-sized. This sequence joins TRBV20-1 and TRBJ1-5, with a possible D match to TRBD1 (6 bases). CDR1 and CDR2 from the germline V gene are DFQATT and SNEGSKA (reference sequence). The CDR3 covers 17 residues. Deletions cut 3 bases from V and 0 bases from J, with 18 bases between. The CDR3 spells CSASRGVRRISNQPQHF. In DNA form, the CDR3 reads TGCAGTGCTAGTAGGGGGGTTCGCAGGATTAGCAATCAGCCCCAGCATTTT.

The CDR3 sequence is CASSSLGVEQYF. The CDR3 DNA is TGTGCCAGCAGTAGCTTGGGGGTCGAGCAGTACTTC. The chain is built from TRBV28 and TRBJ2-7; the D call may be TRBD1 or TRBD2 (5 bases each). V shed 5 bases and J shed 6 bases, with 11 bases lying between them. The CDR3 totals 12 residues. Germline lookup yields CDR1 MDHEN and CDR2 SYDVKM.

This clonotype was seen more than once but under ten times. The chain employs TRBV5-4 and TRBJ1-1; D perhaps matches TRBD1 (5 bases). V lost 1 base and J lost 3, with 10 bases in between. The CDR3 is 14 residues long. Germline V CDR1 and CDR2: SGHNT, YYREEE (reference sequence). CDR3 DNA sequence: TGTGCCAGCAGCTTGAGTCTGGGGGACACTGAAGCTTTCTTT. Translation gives CASSLSLGDTEAFF.

V and J are TRBV11-3 and TRBJ2-2; 7 nucleotides agree with TRBD1. The CDR3 extends over 17 amino acids. The V gene end was trimmed by 4 bases and the J gene end by 0 bases; junction bases not matched to a gene: 8. Germline CDR1 is SGHNT and CDR2 is YENEEA. CDR3 residues: CASSSSGTATNTGELFF. CDR3 DNA sequence: TGTGCCAGCAGCTCATCCGGGACAGCGACGAACACCGGGGAGCTGTTTTTT.

This clonotype has just a few counts. The chain is built from TRBV2 and TRBJ1-6; TRBD1 matches at 9 bases. Unmatched junction bases numbered 5, after V lost 9 bases and J lost 8 bases. The length of the CDR3 is 13 residues. Germline V CDR1 and CDR2: SNHLY, FYNNEI. In DNA, the CDR3 is TGTGCCAGAGGGGACAGGGATGATTCACCCCTCCACTTT. Translating gives CARGDRDDSPLHF.

This sequence joins TRBV5-1 and TRBJ2-5; 14 nucleotides agree with TRBD2. The V gene's germline CDR1 is SGHRS and CDR2 YFSETQ. V lost 1 base and J lost 3; bases outside the gene matches: 5. The length of the CDR3 is 17 residues. Here the CDR3 DNA reads TGCGCCAGCAGCTTGACCGGGACTAGCGGGGGAAAAGAGACCCAGTACTTC. Translated, it gives CASSLTGTSGGKETQYF. Variable domain in full (rest from reference TRBV5-1 and TRBJ2-5): KAGVTQTPRYLIKTRGQQVTLSCSPISGHRSVSWYQQTPGQGLQFLFEYFSETQRNKGNFPGRFSGRQFSNSRSEMNVSTLELGDSALYLCASSLTGTSGGKETQYFGPGTRLLVL.

V is TRBV20-1 and J is TRBJ2-2; a possible D gene is TRBD1 (5 bases). Trimming took 1 base from V and 3 from J, leaving 12 bases between them. CDR3 size: 15 residues. CDR1 and CDR2 (germline): DFQATT, SNEGSKA (reference sequence). In DNA, the CDR3 is TGCAGTGCTAGAGCCAGGGTAGTTGACACCGGGGAGCTGTTTTTT. Amino acid sequence: CSARARVVDTGELFF.

Only a few counts were recorded for this clonotype. The CDR3 here is CASSSPSGGQETQYF. The CDR3 region has the DNA TGCGCCAGCAGCTCCCCCTCGGGGGGTCAAGAGACCCAGTACTTC. The chain carries TRBV5-1 and TRBJ2-5, with 7 bases fitting TRBD2. Trimming removed 3 bases from V and 2 bases from J; junction bases left unmatched: 7. The CDR3 runs 15 residues. Germline assignment: CDR1 SGHRS and CDR2 YFSETQ.

V usage is TRBV18 and J usage is TRBJ1-6; 7 bases fit TRBD1. Germline assignment: CDR1 KGHSH and CDR2 LQKENI. This CDR3 spans 15 amino acids. V lost 4 bases, J lost 6 bases, and 6 bases stayed unmatched. Here the CDR3 DNA reads TGTGCCAGCTCACTCGGGACAGATCGTAATTCACCCCTCCACTTT. As protein: CASSLGTDRNSPLHF.

This chain links TRBV7-8 with TRBJ2-2, with 12 bases identical to TRBD2. Germline trimming cut 9 bases from V and 6 bases from J; bases unmatched to any gene: 8. The CDR3 consists of 15 residues. CDR1 and CDR2 from the germline V gene are SGHVS and FQNEAQ. CDR3 coding DNA: TGTGCCAGTATACTAGCGGGGGGTTTTTCCGGGGAGCTGTTTTTT. This encodes CASILAGGFSGELFF.

This chain links TRBV7-2 with TRBJ1-4; D call uncertain. The CDR3 length is 14 residues. V lost 5 bases, J lost 4 bases, and 11 bases lay in between. Germline assignment: CDR1 SGHTA and CDR2 FQGNSA. CDR3 region: CASSDYSVNEKLFF. CDR3 DNA sequence: TGTGCCAGCAGCGACTACAGCGTTAATGAAAAACTGTTTTTT. Combining the CDR3 with reference TRBV7-2 and TRBJ1-4 gives the whole variable domain GAGVSQSPSNKVTEKGKDVELRCDPISGHTALYWYRQSLGQGLEFLIYFQGNSAPDKSGLPSDRFSAERTGGSVSTLTIQRTQQEDSAVYLCASSDYSVNEKLFFGSGTQLSVL.

The table lists this clonotype with a few counts. The gene calls are TRBV7-2 and TRBJ1-5; D gene unclear. The length of the CDR3 is 13 residues. Germline V CDR1 and CDR2: SGHTA, FQGNSA. V lost 4 bases and J lost 6, with 10 bases in between. CDR3 residues: CASSWVEAQPQHF. For the CDR3, the DNA is TGTGCCAGCAGCTGGGTGGAGGCTCAGCCCCAGCATTTT.